This entry lists 20 T cell receptor beta chains sequenced from one sample in a study of T cell repertoires in cytomegalovirus infection. MiXCR, run by TCRdb on the reads, gives a single entry per CDR3 protein. This repertoire shows about 830,000 distinct CDR3 sequences, less than 35% found once; its top ten account for around an eighth. Their cognate antigens are unknown. The sample consisted of cultured CD8+ T cells from PBMCs, taken from culture after CMV antigen stimulation. These receptors were obtained from a human donor in good health (CMV status not recorded). Some clones in this sample may be carry-over from other donors' samples.

In this sample, this clonotype turned up a few times. This chain joins TRBV5-8 and TRBJ2-7, with a weak D call TRBD1 (5 bases). Germline-derived CDR1 and CDR2 are SGHTS and YDEGEE. The CDR3 runs 13 residues. The V and J ends lost 0 bases and 4 bases respectively, with 8 bases between them. CDR3 DNA: TGTGCCAGCAGCTTGGTGACAGTGTACGAGCAGTACGTC. This encodes CASSLVTVYEQYV.

The CDR3 region has the DNA TGCAGCGCCACCGGGACTAGCGGGGGCATTGAGCAGTTCTTC. Translation gives CSATGTSGGIEQFF. This chain links TRBV29-1 with TRBJ2-1, with TRBD2 identical over 14 bases. The ends lost 7 bases at V and 9 bases at J; junction bases unmatched: 8. This CDR3 is 14 amino acids long. Germline CDR1 reads SQVTM; CDR2 reads ANQGSEA.

This clonotype occurred a few times. The CDR3: CASSPSRARREEKLFF. CDR3 sequence (DNA): TGTGCCAGCTCCCCGTCCCGGGCCCGCAGGGAAGAAAAACTGTTTTTT. The chain links TRBV18 to TRBJ1-4; the D gene is possibly TRBD1 (5 bases). The germline gives CDR1 KGHSH, CDR2 LQKENI. Trimming took off 6 bases at V and 8 bases at J, with 22 bases between the two ends. The CDR3 length is 16 residues. Full variable domain (missing parts from reference TRBV18 and TRBJ1-4): NAGVMQNPRHLVRRRGQEARLRCSPMKGHSHVYWYRQLPEEGLKFMVYLQKENIIDESGMPKERFSAEFPKEGPSILRIQQVVRGDSAAYFCASSPSRARREEKLFFGSGTQLSVL.

In its sample, this clonotype was seen a few times. V usage is TRBV6-1 and J usage is TRBJ2-7, with D possibly being TRBD1 (5 bases). The V end was cut by 3 bases, the J end by 3 bases, with 12 bases between. The CDR3 runs 14 residues. Germline V gives CDR1 MNHNS, CDR2 SASEGT. The CDR3 is CASSDWTRLYEQYF. The CDR3 DNA sequence: TGTGCCAGCAGTGACTGGACAAGACTCTACGAGCAGTACTTC.

This clonotype was detected a few times. V gene TRBV12-5 combines with J gene TRBJ2-2, with D perhaps matching TRBD1 (5 bases). This CDR3 region has 17 residues. Germline V CDR1 and CDR2: LGHNT, FRNRAP. Trimming shortened V by 1 base and J by 1 base, and 13 bases separated the two germline ends. This CDR3 is CASGLDGQGWNTGELFF. The DNA of the CDR3 is TGTGCTAGTGGTTTGGACGGTCAGGGCTGGAACACCGGGGAGCTGTTTTTT.

This clonotype was detected a few times. The rearrangement joins TRBV11-3 to TRBJ2-3, with a tentative D call TRBD2 (5 bases). The CDR3 extends over 16 amino acids. V was cut by 0 bases and J by 2 bases, with 12 bases left in between. The germline V gene encodes CDR1 SGHNT and CDR2 YENEEA. CDR3 DNA sequence: TGTGCCAGCAGCTTAGAATTCGGAGGTTCCACAGATACGCAGTATTTT. It codes for CASSLEFGGSTDTQYF.

The table lists this clonotype with a count of one. The rearrangement joins TRBV9 to TRBJ1-2, with a weak D call TRBD1 (6 bases). This CDR3 is built from 18 residues. From germline, CDR1 is SGDLS and CDR2 YYNGEE. V was clipped by 4 bases and J by 2 bases, with 24 bases between them. CDR3 residues: CASSSPRGALSSNYGYTF. The CDR3 nucleotides are TGTGCCAGCAGCTCCCCCCGGGGGGCTTTATCTTCAAACTATGGCTACACCTTC. The variable domain in full, completed from reference TRBV9 and TRBJ1-2, reads DSGVTQTPKHLITATGQRVTLRCSPRSGDLSVYWYQQSLDQGLQFLIQYYNGEERAKGNILERFSAQQFPDLHSELNLSSLELGDSALYFCASSSPRGALSSNYGYTFGSGTRLTVV.

V gene TRBV3-1 combines with J gene TRBJ1-2, with D uncertain. The CDR3 totals 14 residues. CDR1 and CDR2 from the germline V gene are LGHDT and YNNKEL (reference sequence). V was cut by 1 base and J by 4 bases, with 10 bases left in between. The CDR3: CASSQGGALYGYTF. CDR3 nucleotides: TGTGCCAGCAGCCAAGGAGGTGCACTCTATGGCTACACCTTC.

As concerns this clonotype: Possible read error: a much larger clone is one base away. V gene TRBV6-2 or TRBV6-3 combines with J gene TRBJ2-1; TRBD1 agrees at 7 bases. V gave up 10 bases and J gave up 6 bases; unmatched junction bases: 6. The germline gives CDR1 MNHEY, CDR2 SVGEGT. This CDR3 has 12 amino acids. The CDR3 loop reads CATRDRCNEQFF. The CDR3 bases are TGTGCCACCCGGGACAGATGCAATGAGCAGTTCTTC.

In this sample, this clonotype turned up a few times. The chain employs TRBV27 and TRBJ2-3, with D hard to call. CDR1 and CDR2 from the germline V gene are MNHEY and SMNVEV (reference sequence). The CDR3 contains 13 residues. V was clipped by 0 bases and J by 4 bases, with 5 bases between them. The CDR3 loop is CASSLSNPDTQYF. In DNA form, the CDR3 reads TGTGCCAGCAGTTTATCGAATCCAGATACGCAGTATTTT.

This clonotype was found many times. J is TRBJ2-7 and V is TRBV7-2; 8 bases map to TRBD2. The CDR3 covers 14 residues. Germline CDR1 and CDR2: SGHTA and FQGNSA. With 5 bases clipped from V and 6 bases from J, the junction kept 9 bases outside the gene matches. The CDR3 sequence: CASSRGLAGREQYF. The DNA of the CDR3 is TGTGCCAGCAGCCGCGGACTAGCTGGTCGCGAGCAGTACTTC. Drawing the rest from reference TRBV7-2 and TRBJ2-7, the complete variable domain is GAGVSQSPSNKVTEKGKDVELRCDPISGHTALYWYRQSLGQGLEFLIYFQGNSAPDKSGLPSDRFSAERTGGSVSTLTIQRTQQEDSAVYLCASSRGLAGREQYFGPGTRLTVT.

This clonotype has at least ten counts. The V and J genes are TRBV6-1 and TRBJ2-5, with D unclear. Germline V CDR1 and CDR2: MNHNS, SASEGT. The CDR3 is made up of 13 amino acids. Trimming stripped 6 bases from V and 4 bases from J, with 12 bases between. The DNA of the CDR3 is TGTGCCAGCAGCCTATCCATTGGAGAGACCCAGTACTTC. Translation: CASSLSIGETQYF.

The genes are TRBV9 and TRBJ2-1, with TRBD2 identical over 9 bases. V was clipped by 4 bases and J by 8 bases; unmatched bases: 13. This CDR3 has 16 residues. Germline lookup yields CDR1 SGDLS and CDR2 YYNGEE. The CDR3 nucleotides read TGTGCCAGCAGCTCGACCACTAGCGGGCATAGGGATGAGCAGTTCTTC. Protein sequence: CASSSTTSGHRDEQFF.

This clonotype was seen more than once but under ten times. The rearrangement uses TRBV4-1 and TRBJ1-1; D might be TRBD1 (5 bases). From germline, CDR1 is MGHRA and CDR2 YSYEKL. V lost 0 bases and J 1 base, leaving 9 bases between the germline ends. The length of the CDR3 is 15 residues. In nucleotides, the CDR3 is TGCGCCAGCAGCCAAGAGGTGGGGGGGAACACTGAAGCTTTCTTT. Translation gives CASSQEVGGNTEAFF.

The genes are TRBV5-8 and TRBJ1-6, with TRBD1 matching over 7 bases. The CDR3 extends over 15 amino acids. J gave up 7 bases and V 4 bases, and 8 bases lay outside the gene matches. The germline V gene encodes CDR1 SGHTS and CDR2 YDEGEE. CDR3 DNA: TGTGCCAGCAGCGTGAACAGGGGAGACAATTCACCCCTCCACTTT. Protein: CASSVNRGDNSPLHF.

The chain has TRBV19 and TRBJ1-1, with a possible D match to TRBD1 (5 bases). CDR3 length: 12 residues. The ends were cut back, 7 bases at V and 4 bases at J, with 10 bases in the middle. CDR1 LNHDA and CDR2 SQIVND come from the germline V gene (reference sequence). The CDR3 loop is CASMAGFTEAFF. The CDR3 DNA reads as TGTGCCAGTATGGCAGGGTTCACTGAAGCTTTCTTT.

V and J are TRBV10-3 and TRBJ1-2; TRBD1 might be the D (5 bases). The V gene's germline CDR1 is ENHRY and CDR2 SYGVKD. V was trimmed by 3 bases and J by 4 bases, leaving 12 bases between them. CDR3 length: 14 amino acids. CDR3 bases: TGTGCCATCAGTGACGGGGGGATTTTCTATGGCTACACCTTC. Translating gives CAISDGGIFYGYTF.

In its sample, this clonotype was seen a few times. The V gene is TRBV25-1, the J gene TRBJ2-7; the D gene could be TRBD1 or TRBD2 (5 bases each). The V and J ends lost 8 bases and 4 bases respectively, with 12 bases between them. The germline V gene encodes CDR1 MGHDK and CDR2 SYGVNS. The CDR3 is made up of 12 amino acids. The CDR3 loop reads CASVPGPYEQYF. In nucleotides, the CDR3 is TGTGCCAGCGTCCCGGGACCTTACGAGCAGTACTTC.

This clonotype was counted between two and nine times. The J gene is TRBJ1-2, the V gene TRBV28; D unresolved. CDR1 MDHEN and CDR2 SYDVKM come from the germline V gene. Trimming cost V 3 bases and J 5 bases, with 13 bases left between them. The CDR3 is 14 residues long. The CDR3 is CASSLVPQAYGYTF. The CDR3 nucleotides read TGTGCCAGCAGTTTGGTTCCTCAGGCGTATGGCTACACCTTC.

This clonotype was recorded only once. A junction end diverges from the germline sequence, so it may reflect a read error. This chain joins TRBV6-5 and TRBJ2-2, with TRBD1 matching 11 bases. CDR3 length: 16 amino acids. CDR1 and CDR2 from the germline V gene are MNHEY and SVGAGI. In DNA form, the CDR3 reads TGTACCAGCAGTGATGGACAGGGGGCAGACACCGGGGAGCTGTTTTTT. Translation gives CTSSDGQGADTGELFF.